This TCR beta chain was found in a study of blood T cell repertoires in COVID-19. This table comes from immunoSEQ multiplex PCR, and its TCRdb copy is limited to in-frame clones, with some not included. The sample carries roughly 250,000 clones, 85% to 90% recorded once. V was clipped by 2 bases and J by 1 base, with 8 bases between them. Germline V gene data show CDR1 as GTSNPN and CDR2 as SVGIG (reference sequence). The CDR3 sequence is 13 residues long. This clone showed up just a few times. The TCR originated in a woman aged 40 to 55 with acute or convalescent COVID-19. J is TRBJ1-1 and V is TRBV30; D is uncertain. The source material was peripheral blood. The chain's CDR3 is CAWSRRGNTEAFF. The CDR3 coding sequence is TGTGCCTGGAGTCGCAGAGGGAACACTGAAGCTTTCTTT.